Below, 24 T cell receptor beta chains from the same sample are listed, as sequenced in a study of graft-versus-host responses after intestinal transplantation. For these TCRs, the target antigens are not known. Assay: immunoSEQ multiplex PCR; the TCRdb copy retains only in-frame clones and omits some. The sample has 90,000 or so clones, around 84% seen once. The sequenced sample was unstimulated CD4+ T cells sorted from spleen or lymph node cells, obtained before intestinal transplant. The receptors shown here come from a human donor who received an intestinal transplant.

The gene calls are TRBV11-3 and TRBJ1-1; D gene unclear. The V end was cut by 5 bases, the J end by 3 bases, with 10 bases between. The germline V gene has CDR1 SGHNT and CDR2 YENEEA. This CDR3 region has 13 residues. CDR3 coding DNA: TGTGCCAGCAGCCCTGGCGGCGACACTGAAGCTTTCTTT. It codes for CASSPGGDTEAFF.

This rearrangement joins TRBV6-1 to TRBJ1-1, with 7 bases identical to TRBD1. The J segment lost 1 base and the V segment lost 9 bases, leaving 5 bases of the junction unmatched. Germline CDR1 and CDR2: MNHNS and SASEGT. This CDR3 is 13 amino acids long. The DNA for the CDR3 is TGTGCCAGTTACAGGGGCTGGAACACTGAAGCTTTCTTT. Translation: CASYRGWNTEAFF.

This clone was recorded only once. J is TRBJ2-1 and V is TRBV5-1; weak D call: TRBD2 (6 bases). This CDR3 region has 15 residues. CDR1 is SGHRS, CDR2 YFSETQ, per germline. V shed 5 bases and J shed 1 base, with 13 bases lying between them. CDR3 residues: CASRPDGGSYNEQFF. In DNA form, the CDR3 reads TGCGCCAGCAGGCCTGACGGGGGATCCTACAATGAGCAGTTCTTC.

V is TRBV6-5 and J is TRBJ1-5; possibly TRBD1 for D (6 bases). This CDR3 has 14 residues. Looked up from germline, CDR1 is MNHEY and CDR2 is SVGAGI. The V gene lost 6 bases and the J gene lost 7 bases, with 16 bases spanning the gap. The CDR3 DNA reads TGTGCCAGCAGCGCCGGGACAATGGGGCAGCCCCAGCATTTT. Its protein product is CASSAGTMGQPQHF.

CDR3 sequence (DNA): TGTGCCAGCAGCCAAGATGGGACTAGCGGGGCTCGAGAGACCCAGTACTTC. Residues: CASSQDGTSGARETQYF. The rearrangement joins TRBV4-2 to TRBJ2-5; 13 bases agree with TRBD2. The V segment lost 0 bases and the J segment 4 bases; nucleotides outside the gene matches: 5. The CDR3 runs to 17 residues. Looked up from germline, CDR1 is LGHNA and CDR2 is YNFKEQ.

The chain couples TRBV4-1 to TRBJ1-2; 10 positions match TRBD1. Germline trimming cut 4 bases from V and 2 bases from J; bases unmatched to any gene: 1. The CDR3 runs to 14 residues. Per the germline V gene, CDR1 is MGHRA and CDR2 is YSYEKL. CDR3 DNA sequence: TGCGCCAGCAGCCGGGACAGGGGCAACTATGGCTACACCTTC. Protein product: CASSRDRGNYGYTF.

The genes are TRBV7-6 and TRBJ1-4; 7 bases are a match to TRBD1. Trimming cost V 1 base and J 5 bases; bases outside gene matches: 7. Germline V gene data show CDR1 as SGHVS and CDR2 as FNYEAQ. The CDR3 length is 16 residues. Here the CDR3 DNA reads TGTGCCAGCAGCTTAGGAGGGGGACAGCAGAATGAAAAACTGTTTTTT. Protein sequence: CASSLGGGQQNEKLFF.

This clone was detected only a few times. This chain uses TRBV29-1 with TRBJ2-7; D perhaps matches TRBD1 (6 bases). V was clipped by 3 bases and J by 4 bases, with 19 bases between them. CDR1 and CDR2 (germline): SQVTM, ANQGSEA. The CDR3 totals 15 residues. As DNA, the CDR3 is TGCAGCGTTGATGGTGCGGGTCAGGGGTTATACGAGCAGTACTTC. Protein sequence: CSVDGAGQGLYEQYF.

The CDR3: CASSPTGLHTEAFF. In DNA, the CDR3 is TGTGCCAGCTCACCGACAGGGTTGCACACTGAAGCTTTCTTT. The chain carries TRBV18 and TRBJ1-1, with TRBD1 matching over 7 bases. This CDR3 region has 14 residues. V gave up 3 bases and J gave up 3 bases; unmatched junction bases: 4. Germline assignment: CDR1 KGHSH and CDR2 LQKENI.

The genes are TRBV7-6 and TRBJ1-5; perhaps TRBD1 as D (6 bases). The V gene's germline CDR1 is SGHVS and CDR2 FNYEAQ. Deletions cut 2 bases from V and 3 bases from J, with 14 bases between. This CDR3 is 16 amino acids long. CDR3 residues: CASSLKPRGANQPQHF. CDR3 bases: TGTGCCAGCAGCTTAAAACCGCGGGGGGCCAATCAGCCCCAGCATTTT.

The CDR3 bases are TGTGCCAGCTCATGGGGACAGGGTACAGATACGCAGTATTTT. Protein product: CASSWGQGTDTQYF. The chain employs TRBV18 and TRBJ2-3; 9 nucleotides align to TRBD1. Looked up from germline, CDR1 is KGHSH and CDR2 is LQKENI. Unmatched junction bases numbered 3, after V lost 5 bases and J lost 3 bases. This CDR3 has 14 residues.

The CDR3: CASSSDGLVEKYF. DNA for the CDR3: TGCGCCAGCAGCTCGGACGGACTAGTGGAAAAGTATTTT. This chain links TRBV5-1 with TRBJ2-3, with 7 nucleotides matching TRBD2. Trimming at V came to 3 bases and at J to 13 bases, leaving 11 bases not matched to a gene. Germline-derived CDR1 and CDR2 are SGHRS and YFSETQ. There are 13 residues in the CDR3.

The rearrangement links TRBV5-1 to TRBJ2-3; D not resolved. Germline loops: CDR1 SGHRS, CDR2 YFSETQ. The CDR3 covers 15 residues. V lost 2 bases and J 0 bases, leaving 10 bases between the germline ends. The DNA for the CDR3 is TGCGCCAGCAGCTTCGAAGAGGCTAGCACAGATACGCAGTATTTT. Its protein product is CASSFEEASTDTQYF.

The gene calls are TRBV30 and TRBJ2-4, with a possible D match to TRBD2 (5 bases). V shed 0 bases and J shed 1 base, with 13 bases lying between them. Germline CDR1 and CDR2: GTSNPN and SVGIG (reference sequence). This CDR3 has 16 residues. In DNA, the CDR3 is TGTGCCTGGAGTGTCACCGGGGATAGCGCCAAAAACATTCAGTACTTC. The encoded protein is CAWSVTGDSAKNIQYF.

CDR3 DNA sequence: TGTGCCAGCAGCTCGTTGACAGGGGGCACAATCACTAATGAAAAACTGTTTTTT. Translating gives CASSSLTGGTITNEKLFF. The V gene is TRBV11-2, the J gene TRBJ1-4; 10 bases map to TRBD1. The CDR3 has 18 amino acids. Germline CDR1 is SGHAT and CDR2 is FQNNGV. The J segment lost 2 bases and the V segment lost 4 bases, leaving 10 bases of the junction unmatched.

CDR3 protein: CASRKGGGVGEKLFF. CDR3 nucleotide sequence: TGTGCCAGCAGGAAGGGGGGGGGCGTAGGAGAAAAACTGTTTTTT. The V and J genes are TRBV9 and TRBJ1-4, with a weak D call TRBD1 (6 bases). Germline assignment: CDR1 SGDLS and CDR2 YYNGEE. V lost 5 bases and J lost 8, with 19 bases in between. This CDR3 is 15 amino acids long.

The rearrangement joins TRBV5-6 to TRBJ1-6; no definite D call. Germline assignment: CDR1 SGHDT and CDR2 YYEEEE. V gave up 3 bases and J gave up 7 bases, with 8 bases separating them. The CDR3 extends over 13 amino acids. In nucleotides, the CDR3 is TGTGCCAGCAGCTCTAGACGGAATTCACCCCTCCACTTT. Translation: CASSSRRNSPLHF.

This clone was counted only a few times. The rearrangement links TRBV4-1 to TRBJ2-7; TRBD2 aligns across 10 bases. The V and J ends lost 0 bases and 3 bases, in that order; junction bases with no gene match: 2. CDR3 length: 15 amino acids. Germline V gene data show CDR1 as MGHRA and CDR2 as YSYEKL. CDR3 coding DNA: TGCGCCAGCAGCCAAGAGAGGACTAGCGGCTACGAGCAGTACTTC. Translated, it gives CASSQERTSGYEQYF.

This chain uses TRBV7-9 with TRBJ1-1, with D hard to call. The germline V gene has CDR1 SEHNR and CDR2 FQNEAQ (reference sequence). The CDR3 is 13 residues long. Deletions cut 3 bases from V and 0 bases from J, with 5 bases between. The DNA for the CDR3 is TGTGCCAGCAGCTTCAGTTTGAACACTGAAGCTTTCTTT. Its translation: CASSFSLNTEAFF. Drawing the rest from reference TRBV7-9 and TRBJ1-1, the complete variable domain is DTGVSQNPRHKITKRGQNVTFRCDPISEHNRLYWYRQTLGQGPEFLTYFQNEAQLEKSRLLSDRFSAERPKGSFSTLEIQRTEQGDSAMYLCASSFSLNTEAFFGQGTRLTVV.

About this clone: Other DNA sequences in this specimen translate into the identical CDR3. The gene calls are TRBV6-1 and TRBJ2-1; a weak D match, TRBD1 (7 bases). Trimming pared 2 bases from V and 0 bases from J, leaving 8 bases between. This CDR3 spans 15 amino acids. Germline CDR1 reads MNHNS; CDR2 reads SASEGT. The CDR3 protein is CASSEQGGSYNEQFF. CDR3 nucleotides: TGTGCCAGCAGTGAACAGGGGGGCTCCTACAATGAGCAGTTCTTC.

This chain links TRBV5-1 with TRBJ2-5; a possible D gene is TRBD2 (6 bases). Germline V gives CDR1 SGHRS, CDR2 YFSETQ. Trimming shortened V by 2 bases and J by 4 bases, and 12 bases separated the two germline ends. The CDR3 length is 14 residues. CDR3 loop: CASSFLQGGETQYF. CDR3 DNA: TGCGCCAGCAGCTTCCTCCAGGGAGGAGAGACCCAGTACTTC.

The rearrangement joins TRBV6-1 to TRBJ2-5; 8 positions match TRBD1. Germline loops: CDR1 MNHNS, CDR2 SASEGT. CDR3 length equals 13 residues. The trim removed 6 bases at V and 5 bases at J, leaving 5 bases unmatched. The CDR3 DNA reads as TGTGCCAGCAGCAGGGGGCAATTGGAGACCCAGTACTTC. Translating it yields CASSRGQLETQYF.

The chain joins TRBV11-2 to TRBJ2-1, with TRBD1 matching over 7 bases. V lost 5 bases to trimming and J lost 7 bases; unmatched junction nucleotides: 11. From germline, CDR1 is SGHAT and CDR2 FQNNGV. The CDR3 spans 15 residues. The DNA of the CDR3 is TGTGCCAGCAGCCGGGGACAGCCAGGGTCGAATGAGCAGTTCTTC. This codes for CASSRGQPGSNEQFF.

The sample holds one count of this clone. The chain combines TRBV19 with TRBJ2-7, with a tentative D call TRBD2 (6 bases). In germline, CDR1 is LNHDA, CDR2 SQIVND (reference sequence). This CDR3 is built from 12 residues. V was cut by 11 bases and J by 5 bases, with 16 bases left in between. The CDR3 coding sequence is TGTGCCTCGTCCCGGGGGATACACGAGCAGTACTTC. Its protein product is CASSRGIHEQYF.